These T cell receptor beta chains were read from a single sample in a study of technical replicates of blood from several donors. Profiled with immunoSEQ multiplex PCR; TCRdb holds only in-frame clones, not every one. Among approximately 52,000 clones listed, 92% were seen once. The material sequenced was PBMCs. The receptors stem from a human donor in good health. Some clones in this sample may be carry-over from other donors' samples. The CDR3 runs from the conserved cysteine through the conserved F or W. A D gene is named only where the DNA matches it firmly. Clone size appears in some rows only: once, few, many, or a class for an expanded clone.

d_call j_call clone_size v_call cdr3_nt cdr3_aa
TRBD1 TRBJ2-2 . TRBV5-6 TGTGCCAGCAGACCTGACAGGGCTACCGGGGAGCTGTTTTTT CASRPDRATGELFF
. TRBJ1-1 . TRBV4-3 TGCGCCAGCAGCCAGGCCCACAGGCGGTTCTTT CASSQAHRRFF
. TRBJ2-7 . TRBV11-2 TGTGCCAGCAGCCCGTTGACTGTCTCCTCTTCCGAGCAGTACTTC CASSPLTVSSSEQYF
. TRBJ2-7 . TRBV6-6 TGTGCCAGCAGTTCAGGACATTACGAGCAGTACTTC CASSSGHYEQYF
TRBD1 TRBJ1-3 . TRBV18 TGTGCCAGCTCACCGTCGACAGGGTACACTGGAAACACCATATATTTT CASSPSTGYTGNTIYF
TRBD1 TRBJ1-3 . TRBV6-1 TGTGCCAGCAGACTGACAGGGGTCCGGGGAAACACCATATATTTT CASRLTGVRGNTIYF
. TRBJ1-5 . TRBV6-1 TGTGCCAGCAGTTTCTACAGAAGCAATCAGCCCCAGCATTTT CASSFYRSNQPQHF
. TRBJ2-5 . TRBV4-3 TGCGCCAGCAGCCAAGAAACATTCCAAGAGACCCAGTACTTC CASSQETFQETQYF
. TRBJ2-6 . TRBV19 TGTGCCAGTACCGGAGGGAGAAGTTTTGGGGCCAACGTCCTGACTTTC CASTGGRSFGANVLTF
. TRBJ1-5 . TRBV5-8 TGTGCCAGCAGTCCTGCTAGGTGGGGCAATCAGCCCCAGCATTTT CASSPARWGNQPQHF
. TRBJ1-3 . TRBV30 TGTGCCTGGAGTGTACGTGGGGCGGGAAACACCATATATTTT CAWSVRGAGNTIYF
TRBD2 TRBJ2-2 . TRBV5-4 TGTGCCAGCAGCTTCTTCCGACTAGCGGGGGGGTCCACCGGGGAGCTGTTTTTT CASSFFRLAGGSTGELFF
. TRBJ2-2 . TRBV7-8 TGTGCCAGCAGCCGTTCCGGGGGAGCCACCGGGGAGCTGTTTTTT CASSRSGGATGELFF
TRBD1 TRBJ1-2 . TRBV6-5 TGTGCCAGCAGCCGTGGACAGGGGGCATCTGGCTACACCTTC CASSRGQGASGYTF
TRBD1 TRBJ2-7 . TRBV29-1 TGCAGCGTTGGAGGGGGCGGCGAGCAGTACTTC CSVGGGGEQYF
. TRBJ2-7 . TRBV7-8 TGTGCCAGCAGCTTCTTCGGTAACTCCTACGAGCAGTACTTC CASSFFGNSYEQYF
. TRBJ1-1 few TRBV28 TGTGCCAGCAGCAATTCGGGGATAGGCACTGAAGCTTTCTTT CASSNSGIGTEAFF
. TRBJ2-5 . TRBV4-3 TGCGCCAGCAGCCCGGAGGGCAGGAGAGAGACCCAGTACTTC CASSPEGRRETQYF
TRBD1 TRBJ2-2 . TRBV7-9 TGTGCCAGCAGCTTAGTTCAGGGGGCCGCCGGGGAGCTGTTTTTT CASSLVQGAAGELFF
TRBD2 TRBJ2-7 . TRBV4-3 TGCGCCAGCAGCCAAGACGGGGGGGAGCAGTACTTC CASSQDGGEQYF
. TRBJ1-4 . TRBV6-6 TGTGCCAGCAGGCGAGATGGGGGGGATCGGTTTGAAAAACTGTTTTTT CASRRDGGDRFEKLFF
TRBD2 TRBJ2-1 . TRBV27 TGTGCCAGCAGTCTCCGGGACTATGGGTATGAGCAGTTCTTC CASSLRDYGYEQFF